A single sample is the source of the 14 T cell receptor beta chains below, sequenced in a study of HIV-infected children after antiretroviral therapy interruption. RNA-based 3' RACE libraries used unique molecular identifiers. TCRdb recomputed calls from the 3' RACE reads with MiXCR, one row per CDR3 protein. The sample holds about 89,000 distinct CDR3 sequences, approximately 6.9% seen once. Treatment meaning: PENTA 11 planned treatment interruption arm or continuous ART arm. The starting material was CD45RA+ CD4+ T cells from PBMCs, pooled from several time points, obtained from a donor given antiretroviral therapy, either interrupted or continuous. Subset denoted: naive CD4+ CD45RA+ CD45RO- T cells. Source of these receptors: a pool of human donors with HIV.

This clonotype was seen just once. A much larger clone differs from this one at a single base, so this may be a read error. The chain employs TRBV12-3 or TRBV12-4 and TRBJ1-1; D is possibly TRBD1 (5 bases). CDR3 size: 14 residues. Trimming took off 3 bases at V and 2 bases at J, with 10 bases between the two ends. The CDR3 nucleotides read TGTGCCAGCAGTTTTGTAGGACAAAACACTGAAGCTTTCTTT. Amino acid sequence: CASSFVGQNTEAFF.

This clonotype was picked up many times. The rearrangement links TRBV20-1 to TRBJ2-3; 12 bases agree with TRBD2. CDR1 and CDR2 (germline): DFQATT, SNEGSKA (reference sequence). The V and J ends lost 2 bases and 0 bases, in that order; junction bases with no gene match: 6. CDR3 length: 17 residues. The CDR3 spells CSARLLAGGISTDTQYF. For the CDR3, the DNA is TGCAGTGCTAGACTCCTAGCGGGGGGGATTAGCACAGATACGCAGTATTTT.

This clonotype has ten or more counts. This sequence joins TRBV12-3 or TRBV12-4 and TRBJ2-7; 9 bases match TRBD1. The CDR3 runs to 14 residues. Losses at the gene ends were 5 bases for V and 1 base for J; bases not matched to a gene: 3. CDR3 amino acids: CASSGTGRSYEQYF. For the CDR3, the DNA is TGTGCCAGCAGTGGGACAGGGCGATCCTACGAGCAGTACTTC.

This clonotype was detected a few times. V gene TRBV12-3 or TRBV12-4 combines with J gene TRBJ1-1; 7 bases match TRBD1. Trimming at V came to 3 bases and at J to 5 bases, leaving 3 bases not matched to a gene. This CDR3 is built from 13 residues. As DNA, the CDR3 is TGTGCCAGCAGTTTTCGCAGGGGGACTGAAGCTTTCTTT. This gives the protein CASSFRRGTEAFF.

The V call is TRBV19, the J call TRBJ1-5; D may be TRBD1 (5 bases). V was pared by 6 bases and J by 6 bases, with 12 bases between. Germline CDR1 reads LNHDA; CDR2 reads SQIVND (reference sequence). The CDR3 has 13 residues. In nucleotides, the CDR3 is TGTGCCAGTAGGCTTCAGGGTAGTCAGCCCCAGCATTTT. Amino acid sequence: CASRLQGSQPQHF.

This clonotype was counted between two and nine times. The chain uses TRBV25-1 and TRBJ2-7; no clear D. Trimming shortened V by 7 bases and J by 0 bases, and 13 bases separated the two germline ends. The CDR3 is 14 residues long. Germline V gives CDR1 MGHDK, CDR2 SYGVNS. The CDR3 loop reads CASMGFRVSYEQYF. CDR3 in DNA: TGTGCCAGCATGGGCTTTCGGGTCTCCTACGAGCAGTACTTC.

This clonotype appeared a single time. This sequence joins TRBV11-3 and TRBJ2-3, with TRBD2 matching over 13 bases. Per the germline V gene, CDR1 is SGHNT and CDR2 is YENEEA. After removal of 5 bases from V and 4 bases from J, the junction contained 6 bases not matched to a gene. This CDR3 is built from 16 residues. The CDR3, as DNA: TGTGCCAGCAGCCTTGGACTAGCGGGAGAGGCAGATACGCAGTATTTT. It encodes CASSLGLAGEADTQYF. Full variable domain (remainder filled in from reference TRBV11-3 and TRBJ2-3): EAGVVQSPRYKIIEKKQPVAFWCNPISGHNTLYWYLQNLGQGPELLIRYENEEAVDDSQLPKDRFSAERLKGVDSTLKIQPAELGDSAVYLCASSLGLAGEADTQYFGPGTRLTVL.

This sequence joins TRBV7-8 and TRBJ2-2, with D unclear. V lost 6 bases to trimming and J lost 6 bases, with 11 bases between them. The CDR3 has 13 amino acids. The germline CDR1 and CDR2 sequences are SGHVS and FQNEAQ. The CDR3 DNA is TGTGCCAGCAGATCTACTACGTCCGGGGAGCTGTTTTTT. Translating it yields CASRSTTSGELFF.

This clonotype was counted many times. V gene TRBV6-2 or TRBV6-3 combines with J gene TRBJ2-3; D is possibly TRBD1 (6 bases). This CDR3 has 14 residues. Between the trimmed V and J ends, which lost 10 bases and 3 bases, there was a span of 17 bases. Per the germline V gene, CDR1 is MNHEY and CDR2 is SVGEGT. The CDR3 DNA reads TGTGCCACCGACCGTCAGGGGTGGACAGATACGCAGTATTTT. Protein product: CATDRQGWTDTQYF.

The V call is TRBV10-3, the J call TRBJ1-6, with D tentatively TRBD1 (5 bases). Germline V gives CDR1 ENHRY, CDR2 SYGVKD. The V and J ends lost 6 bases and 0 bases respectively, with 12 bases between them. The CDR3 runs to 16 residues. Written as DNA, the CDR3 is TGTGCCATCAGCCAAAGACAGAGCTCCTATAATTCACCCCTCCACTTT. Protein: CAISQRQSSYNSPLHF.

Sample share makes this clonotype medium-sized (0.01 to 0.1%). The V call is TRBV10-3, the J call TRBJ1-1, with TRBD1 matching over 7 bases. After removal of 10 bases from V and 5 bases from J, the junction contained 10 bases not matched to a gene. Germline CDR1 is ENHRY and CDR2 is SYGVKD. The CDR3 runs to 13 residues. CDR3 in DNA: TGTGCCACTACCAGACAGGGTGGGACTGAAGCTTTCTTT. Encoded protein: CATTRQGGTEAFF.

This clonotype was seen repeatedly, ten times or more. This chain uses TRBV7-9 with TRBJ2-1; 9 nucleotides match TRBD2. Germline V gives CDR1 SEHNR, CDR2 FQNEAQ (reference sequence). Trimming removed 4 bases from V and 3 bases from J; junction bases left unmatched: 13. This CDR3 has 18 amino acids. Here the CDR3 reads CASSSPVRLAGYYNEQFF. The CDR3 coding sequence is TGTGCCAGCAGCTCACCCGTCCGGCTAGCGGGGTACTACAATGAGCAGTTCTTC. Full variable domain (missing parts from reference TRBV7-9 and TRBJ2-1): DTGVSQNPRHKITKRGQNVTFRCDPISEHNRLYWYRQTLGQGPEFLTYFQNEAQLEKSRLLSDRFSAERPKGSFSTLEIQRTEQGDSAMYLCASSSPVRLAGYYNEQFFGPGTRLTVL.

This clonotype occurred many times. The DNA for the CDR3 is TGCAGTGCCAGGACAGGGGGGTACAATCAGCCCCAGCATTTT. It translates to CSARTGGYNQPQHF. V usage is TRBV20-1 and J usage is TRBJ1-5; TRBD1 matches 10 bases. With 6 bases clipped from V and 3 bases from J, the junction kept 5 bases outside the gene matches. The CDR3 covers 14 residues. CDR1 is DFQATT and CDR2 is SNEGSKA in the germline V gene (reference sequence).

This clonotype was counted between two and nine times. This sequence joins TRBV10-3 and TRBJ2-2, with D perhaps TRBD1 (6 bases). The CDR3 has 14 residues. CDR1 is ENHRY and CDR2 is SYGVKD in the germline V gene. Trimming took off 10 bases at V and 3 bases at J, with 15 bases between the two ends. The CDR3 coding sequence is TGTGCCACCACTTTACAGGGCGACACCGGGGAGCTGTTTTTT. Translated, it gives CATTLQGDTGELFF.